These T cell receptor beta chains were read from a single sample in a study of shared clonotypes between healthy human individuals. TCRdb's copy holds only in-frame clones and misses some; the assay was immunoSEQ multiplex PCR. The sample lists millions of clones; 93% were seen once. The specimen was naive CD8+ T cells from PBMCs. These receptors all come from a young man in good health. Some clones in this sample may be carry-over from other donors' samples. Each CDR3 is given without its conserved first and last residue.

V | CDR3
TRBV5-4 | ASSLRSRETQY
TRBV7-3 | ASSQGTSLANEQF
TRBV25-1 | ASSEGTFQETQY
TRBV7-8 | ASSLVPPVLAGGDTQY
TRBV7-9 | AKTSDTPNTGELF
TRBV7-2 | ASSLARVYETQY
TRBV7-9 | ASSPVSRPYNEQF
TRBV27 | ASSLRGDGEKLF
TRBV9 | ASSASADADNEQF
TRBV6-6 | ASSLSFSGNTIY
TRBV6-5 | ASSYWQASSYNEQF
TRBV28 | ASSLWGQVLNTGELF
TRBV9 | ASSVDGYTDTQY
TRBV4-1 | ASSPTFGSRYTGELF
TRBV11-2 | ASSHLTGPGAQETQY
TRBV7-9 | ASSTGQEPLAQH
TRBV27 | ASSLTGGPISYEQY
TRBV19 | ASSMGRDSLVHEQF
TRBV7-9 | ASSFPGLASNEQF
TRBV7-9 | ASSLTTSGRSALETQY
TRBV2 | ASRDLTGTSGHTDTQY
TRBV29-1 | SVGEDGTVQETQY
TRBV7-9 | ASSSGGLKETQY
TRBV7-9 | ASSLEDRAPGYT
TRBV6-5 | ASSYLSTWGANVLT
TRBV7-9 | ASSHSRLAGYNEQF
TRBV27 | ASSGSSYEQY
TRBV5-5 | ASSSWGGQPQH
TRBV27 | ASTTGPGTGTYEQY
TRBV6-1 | ASSDLANTGELF
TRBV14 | ASSPGQGARGNTIY
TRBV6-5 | ASSYRYRGSYNEQF
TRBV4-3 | ASSEGTGVYEQY
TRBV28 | ASSLGLAGGTNEQF
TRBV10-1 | ASSGGFGGSIYEQY
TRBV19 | ASSIGTSINEQF
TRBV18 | ASSPQTGTESEKLF
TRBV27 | ASNIAGAQYEQY
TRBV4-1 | ASSHLQGISGKGGNEQF
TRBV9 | ASSLNDNEQF
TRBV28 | ASSPPTPRQGAGGANVLT
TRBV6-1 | ASSESGTYEQY
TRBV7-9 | ASSRGPISSTNEKLF
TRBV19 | ASSIIGPGYNEQF
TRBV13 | ASSHGTSGEQY
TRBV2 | ASSEAWTLDRPEAF
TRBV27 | ASSLSPGSGTYEQY
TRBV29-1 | SVEWEGTQY
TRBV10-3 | AISDGRPLTVLNTEAF
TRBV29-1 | SVSPTGDGNQPQH
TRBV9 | ASSVSRGMNTGELF
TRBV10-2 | ASSDRVTDTQY